A selection of T cell receptor beta chains follows, all from one sample in a study of blood T cell repertoires in COVID-19. The repertoire was sequenced with immunoSEQ multiplex PCR; TCRdb's copy has only in-frame clones and lacks some. The sample has 220,000 or so clones, 60% to 85% seen once. Material: peripheral blood. These receptor sequences come from a woman between 65 and 79 years old with acute or convalescent COVID-19. The CDR3 runs from the conserved cysteine through the conserved F or W.

TRBV28,CASSEGRLPNTGELFF
TRBV5-1,CASSPRQDYEKLFF
TRBV28,CASSLLGAGRRITEAFF
TRBV5-4,CASSLEQRGFTGELFF
TRBV28,CASSQDRGVGRQPQHF
TRBV29-1,CSVGGGGSVEDTQYF
TRBV11-3,CASSTGQGGTDTQYF
TRBV18,CASSPQASGGYNEQFF
TRBV28,CASSLIMAGANTGELFF
TRBV3-1/TRBV3-2,CASSHTGNGYTF
TRBV3-1/TRBV3-2,CASSPWQFTEAFF
TRBV18,CASSRVRDGAGTSDEQFF
TRBV19,CASSSRGLNQPQHF
TRBV6-6,CASSYPPGVNEQFF
TRBV19,CASSDSGTGGNEQFF
TRBV5-1,CASTLGNTGELFF
TRBV12-3/TRBV12-4,CASSLLSGDTQYF
TRBV9,CASSVERETQYF
TRBV4-1,CASSQGRQGNEKLFF
TRBV5-1,CASSLNSPFSSGNTIYF
TRBV6-5,CASTLAGGPFNEQFF
TRBV7-2,CASSLQSGELFF
TRBV30,CAWSQGGNTEAFF
TRBV28,CASRPRGSTNEKLFF
TRBV3-1/TRBV3-2,CASSQAGVNQPQHF
TRBV2,CASSEALAGGGNEQFF
TRBV27,CASSSNRGPGQPQHF
TRBV5-1,CASSSGTGAYEQYF
TRBV2,CASSPQGIWAEAFF
TRBV7-2,CASSQDRDSYEQYF
TRBV6-5,CASRSDFSYNEQFF